These 22 T cell receptor beta chains were all obtained from the same sample, sequenced in a study of blood T cell repertoires in COVID-19. The assay was immunoSEQ multiplex PCR, and TCRdb's table has in-frame clones only and misses some. The sample carries almost 200,000 clones, 85% recorded once. The sequencing sample was made of peripheral blood. Source of these receptors: a man aged 60-69 years with COVID-19, enrolled during active disease.

The V gene is TRBV14, the J gene TRBJ2-7; D is possibly TRBD2 (6 bases). Germline CDR1 SGHDN, CDR2 FVKESK. This CDR3 has 15 amino acids. The V end lost 1 base, the J end lost 2 bases, and 12 bases lay between the germline ends. CDR3 DNA sequence: TGTGCCAGCAGCCAAGCGGGACTCAAGCCCTACGAGCAGTACTTC. The encoded protein is CASSQAGLKPYEQYF.

The chain links TRBV14 to TRBJ1-1; 8 bases agree with TRBD1. The CDR3 length is 16 residues. V dropped 4 bases and J dropped 5; count of bases not matched to a gene: 12. Per germline, CDR1 SGHDN and CDR2 FVKESK. CDR3 bases: TGTGCCAGCAGCCCCTGGACAGGGAAGGGCCCTACTGAAGCTTTCTTT. It encodes CASSPWTGKGPTEAFF.

This clone appeared a few times. The rearrangement joins TRBV5-1 to TRBJ1-2; D is unresolved. CDR3 length equals 16 residues. Trimming took off 0 bases at V and 5 bases at J, with 17 bases between the two ends. Per germline, CDR1 SGHRS and CDR2 YFSETQ. The CDR3 nucleotides read TGCGCCAGCAGCTTGGATAGTTCCCTCGGGGTGTATGGCTACACCTTC. Its translation: CASSLDSSLGVYGYTF.

The chain links TRBV4-3 to TRBJ1-1, with 7 bases that match TRBD1. CDR1 is LGHNA and CDR2 is YSLEER in the germline V gene. The V and J ends lost 4 bases and 5 bases, in that order; junction bases with no gene match: 4. The CDR3 loop spans 13 amino acids. The CDR3 region is CASSRYRGTEAFF. The CDR3, as DNA: TGCGCCAGCAGCCGGTACAGGGGAACTGAAGCTTTCTTT.

The chain employs TRBV3-1 (or the pseudogene TRBV3-2) and TRBJ2-7; D gene uncertain. The V end was cut by 0 bases, the J end by 5 bases, with 8 bases between. CDR1 is LGHDT, CDR2 YNNKEL, per germline (reference sequence). The CDR3 extends over 13 amino acids. The CDR3 coding sequence is TGTGCCAGCAGCCAAGATGCTCGCGACGAGCAGTACTTC. Translated, it gives CASSQDARDEQYF.

The chain uses TRBV25-1 and TRBJ1-2, with D unclear. CDR1 is MGHDK and CDR2 is SYGVNS in the germline V gene. CDR3 length equals 11 residues. The V end lost 6 bases, the J end lost 5 bases, and 7 bases lay between the germline ends. CDR3 in DNA: TGTGCCAGCAGAGAGTTGTATGGCTACACCTTC. Amino acid sequence: CASRELYGYTF.

This clone was seen a few times. The CDR3 nucleotides are TGTGCCAGCAGCCCAAGACAGGTCTCCTACGAGCAGTACTTC. Encoded protein: CASSPRQVSYEQYF. The chain has TRBV7-2 and TRBJ2-7, with D tentatively TRBD1 (6 bases). The ends were cut back, 5 bases at V and 0 bases at J, with 11 bases in the middle. From germline, CDR1 is SGHTA and CDR2 FQGNSA. This CDR3 spans 14 amino acids.

The V and J genes are TRBV4-1 and TRBJ2-3; D unresolved. Germline values: CDR1 MGHRA, CDR2 YSYEKL. Trimming shortened V by 1 base and J by 2 bases, and 13 bases separated the two germline ends. The CDR3 is 16 amino acids. In nucleotides, the CDR3 is TGCGCCAGCAGCCAAGGTCTAGAAGGATTCACAGATACGCAGTATTTT. Its translation: CASSQGLEGFTDTQYF.

The rearrangement uses TRBV6-6 and TRBJ2-2, with 7 bases lining up with TRBD2. The CDR3 loop spans 15 amino acids. Germline-derived CDR1 and CDR2 are MNHNY and SVGAGI (reference sequence). V lost 7 bases to trimming and J lost 5 bases; unmatched junction nucleotides: 10. The CDR3 loop is CASTQGGILTGELFF. The CDR3 coding sequence is TGTGCCAGCACCCAGGGAGGGATCCTTACCGGGGAGCTGTTTTTT.

This clone was seen just once. The rearrangement joins TRBV7-3 to TRBJ2-1, with TRBD1 matching over 8 bases. The junction had 5 bases not matched to a gene; V was cut back by 5 bases and J by 5 bases. Germline CDR1 reads SGHTA; CDR2 reads FQGTGA. This CDR3 spans 14 amino acids. The CDR3 spells CASSPGQGNNEQFF. The CDR3 DNA sequence: TGTGCCAGCAGCCCCGGACAGGGAAACAATGAGCAGTTCTTC.

The J gene is TRBJ1-4, the V gene TRBV20-1; no definite D call. Per the germline V gene, CDR1 is DFQATT and CDR2 is SNEGSKA (reference sequence). V lost 3 bases, J lost 8 bases, and 7 bases lay in between. The CDR3 loop spans 11 amino acids. The CDR3 DNA sequence: TGCAGTGCTAGGGAGATAGAAAAACTGTTTTTT. It encodes CSAREIEKLFF.

The CDR3 spells CSALRGKRTGELFF. The DNA for the CDR3 is TGCAGCGCTCTCAGGGGAAAACGTACCGGGGAGCTGTTTTTT. The J gene is TRBJ2-2, the V gene TRBV29-1; a possible D gene is TRBD1 (6 bases). CDR1 and CDR2 (germline): SQVTM, ANQGSEA. CDR3 size: 14 residues. Trimming stripped 7 bases from V and 5 bases from J, with 17 bases between.

The chain couples TRBV15 to TRBJ1-4; unclear D gene. Trimming stripped 0 bases from V and 16 bases from J, with 12 bases between. CDR3 length equals 12 residues. Per the germline V gene, CDR1 is LNHNV and CDR2 is YYDKDF (reference sequence). The CDR3 region has the DNA TGTGCCACCAGCAGAGATATAGATGTCCCGTTTTTT. Translated, it gives CATSRDIDVPFF.

V is TRBV4-1 and J is TRBJ2-1, with 8 bases matching TRBD2. The V segment lost 1 base and the J segment 4 bases; nucleotides outside the gene matches: 3. This CDR3 has 15 amino acids. Germline CDR1 MGHRA, CDR2 YSYEKL. The DNA of the CDR3 is TGCGCCAGCAGCCAAGCCGGACTAGCATACAATGAGCAGTTCTTC. This encodes CASSQAGLAYNEQFF.

The chain carries TRBV23-1 and TRBJ1-6; D is unclear. TRBV23-1 is flagged as an ORF with uncertain function. There are 15 residues in the CDR3. The ends were cut back, 4 bases at V and 7 bases at J, with 14 bases in the middle. Here the CDR3 DNA reads TGCGCCAGCAGTCCCCCCTGGCCCAAAAATTCACCCCTCCACTTT. It specifies CASSPPWPKNSPLHF.

This chain connects TRBV6-5 to TRBJ1-5; TRBD1 agrees at 8 bases. CDR3 size: 14 residues. The germline gives CDR1 MNHEY, CDR2 SVGAGI. The ends lost 8 bases at V and 4 bases at J; junction bases unmatched: 7. CDR3 in amino acids: CASGQDRVNQPQHF. The CDR3, as DNA: TGTGCCAGCGGACAGGACAGGGTGAATCAGCCCCAGCATTTT.

V and J are TRBV4-1 and TRBJ1-5, with 7 positions matching TRBD1. With 1 base clipped from V and 5 bases from J, the junction kept 11 bases outside the gene matches. This CDR3 contains 17 residues. Germline loops: CDR1 MGHRA, CDR2 YSYEKL. This CDR3 reads CASSQAYRDSVHQPQHF. The CDR3 coding sequence is TGCGCCAGCAGCCAAGCCTATCGGGACAGTGTCCATCAGCCCCAGCATTTT.

This clone was observed a handful of times. V usage is TRBV3-1 (or the pseudogene TRBV3-2) and J usage is TRBJ1-2; possibly TRBD1 for D (6 bases). The CDR3 has 15 residues. The germline V gene encodes CDR1 LGHDT and CDR2 YNNKEL (reference sequence). Trimming removed 2 bases from V and 2 bases from J, with 12 bases in between. The CDR3 DNA is TGTGCCAGCAGCCAAATGATCAGGGGAAACTATGGCTACACCTTC. Protein sequence: CASSQMIRGNYGYTF.

The chain has TRBV20-1 and TRBJ1-1; 7 bases are shared with TRBD1. V lost 3 bases and J lost 10; bases outside the gene matches: 5. The germline gives CDR1 DFQATT, CDR2 SNEGSKA (reference sequence). CDR3 length: 11 residues. CDR3 DNA sequence: TGCAGTGCTAGTGAGGGGGCGGGAGCTTTCTTT. Protein sequence: CSASEGAGAFF.

CDR3 amino acids: CAWGQGASNTDTQYF. The CDR3 DNA sequence: TGTGCCTGGGGACAGGGGGCGTCTAACACAGATACGCAGTATTTT. V is TRBV30 and J is TRBJ2-3, with 11 bases identical to TRBD1. The CDR3 is 15 amino acids. V lost 5 bases to trimming and J lost 2 bases; unmatched junction nucleotides: 6. Germline loops: CDR1 GTSNPN, CDR2 SVGIG (reference sequence).

The V call is TRBV30, the J call TRBJ1-2; tentative D call: TRBD1 (6 bases). CDR1 GTSNPN and CDR2 SVGIG come from the germline V gene (reference sequence). The length of the CDR3 is 13 residues. The V end lost 4 bases, the J end lost 4 bases, and 13 bases lay between the germline ends. The CDR3 DNA reads TGTGCCTGGAAATGGCGGACAGTCTATGGCTACACCTTC. The encoded protein is CAWKWRTVYGYTF. Full variable domain (rest looked up from reference TRBV30 and TRBJ1-2): SQTIHQWPATLVQPVGSPLSLECTVEGTSNPNLYWYRQAAGRGLQLLFYSVGIGQISSEVPQNLSASRPQDRQFILSSKKLLLSDSGFYLCAWKWRTVYGYTFGSGTRLTVV.

The chain has TRBV7-8 and TRBJ1-2; tentatively, D is TRBD1 (5 bases). Germline CDR1 and CDR2: SGHVS and FQNEAQ. The CDR3 sequence is 12 residues long. With 4 bases removed from V and 8 bases from J, the gap between germline ends came to 11 bases. CDR3 bases: TGTGCCAGCAGCTCCGGGACTTGGGGCTACACCTTC. Translation: CASSSGTWGYTF.